This TCR beta chain derives from a study of T cells after yellow fever vaccination (dated by TCRdb to between 2018 and 2021). About the full investigation: Libraries from fractions with low cell numbers were prepared with the SMART-Seq v4 Ultra Low Input RNA kit. To track T-cell clones before and after primary and booster YFV17D yellow fever vaccination, bulk TCR alpha and beta repertoires were sequenced longitudinally. Two healthy male donors made up the cohort, one aged 18 to 29 years and the other aged 30 to 40 years. Blood was drawn at multiple timepoints before and after primary and secondary immunization, with bulk PBMC replicates and cell subsets isolated. Results the study describes overall, beyond this receptor: Computational filtering was needed because FACS-sorted repertoires could contain abundant contaminating clonotypes from the bulk population. Because the study included only two donors, the extent to which the findings can be generalized is limited. A small share of clonotypes was detected in both CD4 and CD8 compartments, with the overlap likely arising from convergent recombination. The secondary T-cell response was found to be weaker but faster than the primary response, with a peak reached on day 5 rather than on day 15. Most clones expanded after primary vaccination were re-detected after the booster (around 96% of CD4 and around 86% of CD8), suggesting broad memory maintenance.

The treatment or condition label on this specimen signifies: live attenuated yellow fever vaccine strain. At each blood-draw timepoint, two biological replicates of bulk PBMCs were obtained. A standard Ficoll-Paque protocol was used to isolate PBMCs from peripheral blood. TriZol was used to extract RNA from bulk PBMCs, CD4 and CD8 fractions, and dextramer-positive and dextramer-negative fractions. Note on this clonotype: Its antigen is unknown. The input lacks base qualities; no much larger clone sits a single base away.

Synthesis of TCR cDNA relied on 5'RACE template switching, a step that introduced a universal primer site along with unique molecular identifiers. cDNA synthesis was primed from both the TCR alpha and TCR beta constant segments. Two PCR steps were used to amplify libraries, with sample barcodes and sequencing adapters being added in the second step. Sequencing of libraries was done on Illumina HiSeq 2500 (2x100 bp) or NovaSeq (2x150 bp). The study's own analysis went as follows. MIGEC was used to demultiplex reads and collapse the reads into UMI consensus sequences, and MiXCR was used for V(D)J alignment. Clonotypes responding to the vaccine were identified with edgeR on replicate PBMC samples, with the criteria of FDR below 0.01 and a log2 fold change above 5 up to day 15. CD4 or CD8 identity was assigned to each bulk clonotype according to whether the clonotype was present at higher abundance in the sequenced CD4 repertoire or the sequenced CD8 repertoire. In TCRdb, the public reads were trimmed at Q25 with fastp and aligned with MiXCR, with productive beta chains retained. Rows with one shared CDR3 protein collapse into an entry with the most common genes and DNA. TCRdb, rather than the study authors, made the V and J calls. A total of approximately 350,000 distinct CDR3 sequences appear in this sample, approximately 10% of them only once. The ten largest clones add up to around 19% of the sample.

This TCR came from a man younger than 30 who received the YFV17D yellow fever vaccine. This specimen consisted of PBMCs, obtained on the day of the first yellow fever vaccination.

The nucleotide sequence reads TGCGCCAGCAGTATCGAAGCGAGACAGGCGGCGTCACCCCTCCACTTT. This gives the protein CASSIEARQAASPLHF. The chain links TRBV23-1 with TRBJ1-6, and TRBD1 may be the D gene, going by 6 matching bases. TRBV23-1 is recorded as an ORF, its role being uncertain. Trimming removed 5 bases from V and 10 bases from J, leaving 21 bases between the germline ends. The CDR3 covers 16 residues, taking in both the cysteine and the phenylalanine. Of the read, only the CDR3 DNA is kept; its 48 bases are in frame from base 1.